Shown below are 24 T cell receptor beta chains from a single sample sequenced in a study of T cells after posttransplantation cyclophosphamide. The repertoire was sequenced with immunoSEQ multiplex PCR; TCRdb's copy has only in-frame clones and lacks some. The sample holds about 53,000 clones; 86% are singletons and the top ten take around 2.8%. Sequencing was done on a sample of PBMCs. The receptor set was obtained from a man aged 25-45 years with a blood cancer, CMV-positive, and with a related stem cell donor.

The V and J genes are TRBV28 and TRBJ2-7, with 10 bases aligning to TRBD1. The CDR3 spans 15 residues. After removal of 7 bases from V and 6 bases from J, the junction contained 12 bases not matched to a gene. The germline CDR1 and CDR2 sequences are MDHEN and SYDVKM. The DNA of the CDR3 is TGTGCCAGCACTATTCCGGGACAGGGGCTTGGCGAGCAGTACTTC. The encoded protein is CASTIPGQGLGEQYF. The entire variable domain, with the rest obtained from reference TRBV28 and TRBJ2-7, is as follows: DVKVTQSSRYLVKRTGEKVFLECVQDMDHENMFWYRQDPGLGLRLIYFSYDVKMKEKGDIPEGYSVSREKKERFSLILESASTNQTSMYLCASTIPGQGLGEQYFGPGTRLTVT.

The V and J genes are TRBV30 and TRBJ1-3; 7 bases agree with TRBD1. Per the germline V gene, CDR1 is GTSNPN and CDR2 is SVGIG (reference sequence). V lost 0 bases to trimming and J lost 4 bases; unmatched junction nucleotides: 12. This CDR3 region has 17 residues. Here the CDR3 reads CAWSVHRGGFTGNTIYF. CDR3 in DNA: TGTGCCTGGAGTGTACACCGAGGGGGCTTCACAGGAAACACCATATATTTT.

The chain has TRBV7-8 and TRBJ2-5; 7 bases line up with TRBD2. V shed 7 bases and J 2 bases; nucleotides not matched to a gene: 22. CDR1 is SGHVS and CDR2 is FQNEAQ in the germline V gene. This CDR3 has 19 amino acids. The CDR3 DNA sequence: TGTGCCAGCATGGCGACATCGGGGGACGGACTAGTACTGCAAGAGACCCAGTACTTC. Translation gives CASMATSGDGLVLQETQYF.

The CDR3 DNA follows: TGTGCCAGTAGTATAGGTAGGTGGGGCCAACCCTCCTACGAGCAGTACTTC. Translation gives CASSIGRWGQPSYEQYF. This chain connects TRBV19 to TRBJ2-7; possibly TRBD1 for D (5 bases). The CDR3 consists of 17 residues. The V end was cut by 1 base, the J end by 0 bases, with 16 bases between. Germline-derived CDR1 and CDR2 are LNHDA and SQIVND (reference sequence).

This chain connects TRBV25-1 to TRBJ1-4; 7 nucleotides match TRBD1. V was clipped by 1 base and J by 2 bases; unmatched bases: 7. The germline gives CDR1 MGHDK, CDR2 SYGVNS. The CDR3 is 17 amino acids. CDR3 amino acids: CASSESGGGGTNEKLFF. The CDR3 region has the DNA TGTGCCAGCAGTGAATCAGGGGGAGGCGGCACTAATGAAAAACTGTTTTTT.

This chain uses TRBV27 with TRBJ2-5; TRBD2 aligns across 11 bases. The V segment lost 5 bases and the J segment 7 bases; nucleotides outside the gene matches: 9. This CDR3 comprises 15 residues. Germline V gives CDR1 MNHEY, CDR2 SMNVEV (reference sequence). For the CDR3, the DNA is TGTGCCAGCAGTCCGGGACTAGCGGCCGCCGGGACCCAGTACTTC. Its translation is CASSPGLAAAGTQYF.

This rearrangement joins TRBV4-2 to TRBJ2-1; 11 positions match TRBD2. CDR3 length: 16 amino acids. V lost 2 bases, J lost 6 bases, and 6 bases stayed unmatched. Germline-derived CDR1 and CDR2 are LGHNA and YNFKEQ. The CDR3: CASSQPGLAVANEQFF. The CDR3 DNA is TGTGCCAGCAGCCAACCGGGACTAGCGGTGGCCAATGAGCAGTTCTTC.

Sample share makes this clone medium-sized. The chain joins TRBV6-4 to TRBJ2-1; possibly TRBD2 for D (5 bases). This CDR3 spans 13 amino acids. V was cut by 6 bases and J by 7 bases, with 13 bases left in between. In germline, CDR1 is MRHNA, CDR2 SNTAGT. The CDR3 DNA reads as TGTGCCAGCAGCGAGGACGGGGTAAATGAGCAGTTCTTC. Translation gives CASSEDGVNEQFF.

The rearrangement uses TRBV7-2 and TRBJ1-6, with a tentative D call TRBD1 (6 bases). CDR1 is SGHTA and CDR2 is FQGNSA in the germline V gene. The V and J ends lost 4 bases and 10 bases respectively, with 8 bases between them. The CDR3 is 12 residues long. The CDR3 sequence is CASSSTGSPLHF. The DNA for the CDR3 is TGTGCCAGCAGCTCTACAGGGTCACCCCTCCACTTT.

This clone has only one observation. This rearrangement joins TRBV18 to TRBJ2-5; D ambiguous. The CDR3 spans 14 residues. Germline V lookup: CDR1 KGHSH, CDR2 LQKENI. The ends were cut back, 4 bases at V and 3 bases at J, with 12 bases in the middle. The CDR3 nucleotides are TGTGCCAGCTCACTGTCGCAGACAAAAGAGACCCAGTACTTC. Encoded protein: CASSLSQTKETQYF.

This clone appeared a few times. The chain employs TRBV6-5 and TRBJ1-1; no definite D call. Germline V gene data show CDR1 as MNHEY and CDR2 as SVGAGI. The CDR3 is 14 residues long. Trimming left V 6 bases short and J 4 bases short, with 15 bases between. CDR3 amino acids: CASRDYGESTEAFF. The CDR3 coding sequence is TGTGCCAGCAGGGACTATGGAGAATCCACTGAAGCTTTCTTT.

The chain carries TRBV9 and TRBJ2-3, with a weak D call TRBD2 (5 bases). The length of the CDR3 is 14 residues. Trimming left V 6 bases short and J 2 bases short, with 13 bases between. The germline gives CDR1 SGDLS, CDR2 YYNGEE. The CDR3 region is CASTSSGTTDTQYF. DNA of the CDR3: TGTGCCAGCACCTCGAGCGGTACCACAGATACGCAGTATTTT.

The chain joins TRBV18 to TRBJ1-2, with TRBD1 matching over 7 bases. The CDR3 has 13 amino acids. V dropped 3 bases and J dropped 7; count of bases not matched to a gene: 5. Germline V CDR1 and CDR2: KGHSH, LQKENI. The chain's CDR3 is CASSPDRVGGYTF. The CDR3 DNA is TGTGCCAGCTCACCCGACAGGGTTGGTGGCTACACCTTC. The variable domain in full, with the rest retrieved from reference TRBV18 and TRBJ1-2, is NAGVMQNPRHLVRRRGQEARLRCSPMKGHSHVYWYRQLPEEGLKFMVYLQKENIIDESGMPKERFSAEFPKEGPSILRIQQVVRGDSAAYFCASSPDRVGGYTFGSGTRLTVV.

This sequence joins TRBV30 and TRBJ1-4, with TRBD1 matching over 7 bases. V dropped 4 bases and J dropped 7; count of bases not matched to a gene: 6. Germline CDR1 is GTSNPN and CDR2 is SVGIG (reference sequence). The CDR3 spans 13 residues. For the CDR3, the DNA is TGTGCCTGGAATGGGCAGGGGGGTGAAAAACTGTTTTTT. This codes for CAWNGQGGEKLFF.

The CDR3 region is CASSQRTAEAFF. CDR3 sequence (DNA): TGTGCCAGCAGTCAAAGGACAGCTGAAGCTTTCTTT. This chain joins TRBV6-5 and TRBJ1-1, with a possible D match to TRBD1 (6 bases). The V gene lost 5 bases and the J gene lost 6 bases, with 10 bases spanning the gap. Germline V gene sequence: CDR1 MNHEY, CDR2 SVGAGI. The CDR3 runs 12 residues.

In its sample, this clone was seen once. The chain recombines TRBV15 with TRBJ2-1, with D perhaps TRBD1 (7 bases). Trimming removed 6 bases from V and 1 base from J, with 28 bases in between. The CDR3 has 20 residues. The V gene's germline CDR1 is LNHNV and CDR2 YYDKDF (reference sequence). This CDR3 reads CATRKGRGANDRKSYNEQFF. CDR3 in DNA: TGTGCCACCAGGAAGGGCAGGGGGGCAAACGATAGAAAATCCTACAATGAGCAGTTCTTC.

CDR3 sequence: CAWSVQGGGELFF. CDR3 nucleotide sequence: TGTGCCTGGAGTGTACAGGGCGGCGGGGAGCTGTTTTTT. The rearrangement joins TRBV30 to TRBJ2-2; D possibly corresponds to TRBD1 (6 bases). V lost 0 bases and J 7 bases, leaving 9 bases between the germline ends. Germline loops: CDR1 GTSNPN, CDR2 SVGIG (reference sequence). CDR3 length: 13 amino acids.

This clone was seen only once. In DNA, the CDR3 is TGTGCCAGCAGCTTAGGGGGGGGTGAACTATACGAGCAGTACTTC. It specifies CASSLGGGELYEQYF. The chain links TRBV7-2 to TRBJ2-7; 7 positions agree with TRBD2. With 1 base clipped from V and 4 bases from J, the junction kept 7 bases outside the gene matches. Germline assignment: CDR1 SGHTA and CDR2 FQGNSA. CDR3 size: 15 residues.

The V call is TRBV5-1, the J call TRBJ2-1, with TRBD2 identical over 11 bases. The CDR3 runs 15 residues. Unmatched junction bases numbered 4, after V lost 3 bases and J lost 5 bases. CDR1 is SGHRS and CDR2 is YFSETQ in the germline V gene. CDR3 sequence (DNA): TGCGCCAGCAGCTCCGGGACTAGCGGTAACAATGAGCAGTTCTTC. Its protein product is CASSSGTSGNNEQFF.

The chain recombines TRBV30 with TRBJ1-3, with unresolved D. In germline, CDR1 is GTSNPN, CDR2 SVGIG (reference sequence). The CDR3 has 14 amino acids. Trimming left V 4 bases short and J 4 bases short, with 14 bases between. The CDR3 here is CAWTPFTQGNTIYF. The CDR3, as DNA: TGTGCCTGGACCCCTTTTACCCAGGGAAACACCATATATTTT.

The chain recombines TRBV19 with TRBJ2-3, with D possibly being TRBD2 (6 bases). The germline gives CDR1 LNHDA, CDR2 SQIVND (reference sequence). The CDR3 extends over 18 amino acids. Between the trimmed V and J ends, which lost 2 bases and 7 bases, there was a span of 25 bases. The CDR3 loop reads CASSIRLGEAEPINTQYF. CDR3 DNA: TGTGCCAGTAGTATAAGATTGGGGGAGGCTGAGCCCATAAATACGCAGTATTTT.

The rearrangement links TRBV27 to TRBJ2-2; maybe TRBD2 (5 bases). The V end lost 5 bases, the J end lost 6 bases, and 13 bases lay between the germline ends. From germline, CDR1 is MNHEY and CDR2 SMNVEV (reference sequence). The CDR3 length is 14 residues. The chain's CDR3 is CASSPGLIAGELFF. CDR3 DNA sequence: TGTGCCAGCAGTCCGGGGTTGATTGCCGGGGAGCTGTTTTTT.

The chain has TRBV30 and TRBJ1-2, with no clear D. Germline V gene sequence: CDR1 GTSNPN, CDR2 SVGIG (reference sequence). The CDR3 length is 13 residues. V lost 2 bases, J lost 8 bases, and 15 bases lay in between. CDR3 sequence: CAWSYGEGWGYTF. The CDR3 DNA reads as TGTGCCTGGAGTTACGGGGAGGGCTGGGGCTACACCTTC.

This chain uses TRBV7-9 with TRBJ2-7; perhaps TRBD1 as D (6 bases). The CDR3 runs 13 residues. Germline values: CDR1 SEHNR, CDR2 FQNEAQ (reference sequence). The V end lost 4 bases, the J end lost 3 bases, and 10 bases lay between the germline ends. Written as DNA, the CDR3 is TGTGCCAGCAGCTCGGACAGCTACTACGAGCAGTACTTC. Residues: CASSSDSYYEQYF. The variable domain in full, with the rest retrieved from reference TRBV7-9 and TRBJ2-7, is DTGVSQNPRHKITKRGQNVTFRCDPISEHNRLYWYRQTLGQGPEFLTYFQNEAQLEKSRLLSDRFSAERPKGSFSTLEIQRTEQGDSAMYLCASSSDSYYEQYFGPGTRLTVT.